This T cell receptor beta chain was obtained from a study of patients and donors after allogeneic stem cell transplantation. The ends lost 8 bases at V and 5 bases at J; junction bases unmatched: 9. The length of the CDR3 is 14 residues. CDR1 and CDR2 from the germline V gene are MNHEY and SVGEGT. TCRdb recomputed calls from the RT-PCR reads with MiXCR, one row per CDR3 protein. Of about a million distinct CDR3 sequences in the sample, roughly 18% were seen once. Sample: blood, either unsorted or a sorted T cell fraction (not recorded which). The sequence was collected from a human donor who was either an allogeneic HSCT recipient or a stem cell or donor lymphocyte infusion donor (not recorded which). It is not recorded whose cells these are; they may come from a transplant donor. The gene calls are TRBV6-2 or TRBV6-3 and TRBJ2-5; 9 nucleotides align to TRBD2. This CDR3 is CASCNSGGGETQYF. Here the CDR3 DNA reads TGTGCCAGCTGCAATAGCGGGGGTGGGGAGACCCAGTACTTC.